Below are 11 T cell receptor beta chains sequenced from a single sample in a study of post-analysis software for immune sequencing data. Study observations and caveats: With TRBV5-6, TRBV5-1 and TRBV20-1 included, about five TRBV segments were more frequent in patients than in controls.

The antigens for these receptors are not known. Incorporated into the TCR beta cDNA libraries were unique molecular identifiers, which served to reduce PCR and sequencing biases. In TCRdb, the PCR reads were re-called with MiXCR into one record per CDR3 protein. The repertoire includes around 400,000 distinct CDR3 sequences, 30% to 40% of them detected once, and about 7.6% sits in the top ten. The sequenced sample consisted of blood. The receptors were gathered from a girl aged 2 to 9 with multiple sclerosis.

The chain uses TRBV4-2 and TRBJ1-1; D uncertain. CDR3 length: 16 residues. The V gene lost 1 base and the J gene lost 5 bases, with 17 bases spanning the gap. Germline V gene data show CDR1 as LGHNA and CDR2 as YNFKEQ. The CDR3 DNA follows: TGTGCCAGCAGCCAAGGATGGTTTCGGCAGGATACTGAAGCTTTCTTT. Translated, it gives CASSQGWFRQDTEAFF.

This rearrangement joins TRBV10-3 to TRBJ1-5; D is perhaps TRBD1 (5 bases). In germline, CDR1 is ENHRY, CDR2 SYGVKD. The CDR3 has 16 residues. Trimming pared 6 bases from V and 3 bases from J, leaving 18 bases between. CDR3: CAISPIGGSSNQPQHF. CDR3 nucleotide sequence: TGTGCCATCAGCCCCATCGGGGGGAGCTCCAATCAGCCCCAGCATTTT.

This clonotype was picked up a small number of times. The chain links TRBV28 to TRBJ1-6; no clear D gene. V shed 4 bases and J shed 10 bases, with 8 bases lying between them. Germline assignment: CDR1 MDHEN and CDR2 SYDVKM. The CDR3 runs to 12 residues. The CDR3 DNA sequence: TGTGCCAGCAGTTCCTCCGCGTCACCCCTCCACTTT. It encodes CASSSSASPLHF. The variable domain in full, completed from reference TRBV28 and TRBJ1-6, reads DVKVTQSSRYLVKRTGEKVFLECVQDMDHENMFWYRQDPGLGLRLIYFSYDVKMKEKGDIPEGYSVSREKKERFSLILESASTNQTSMYLCASSSSASPLHFGNGTRLTVT.

The chain recombines TRBV29-1 with TRBJ2-3; the D is unclear. In germline, CDR1 is SQVTM, CDR2 ANQGSEA. The germline V and J ends were trimmed by 2 bases and 0 bases, with 6 bases remaining between them. The CDR3 spans 13 residues. The CDR3 sequence: CSVESTSTDTQYF. The CDR3 nucleotides are TGCAGCGTTGAAAGTACTAGCACAGATACGCAGTATTTT.

This clonotype was observed a handful of times. The chain uses TRBV29-1 and TRBJ2-3, with 8 bases lining up with TRBD1. V lost 6 bases and J lost 1; bases outside the gene matches: 6. Germline loops: CDR1 SQVTM, CDR2 ANQGSEA. The length of the CDR3 is 14 residues. CDR3 in amino acids: CSVFRTGRTDTQYF. The CDR3 coding sequence is TGCAGCGTCTTTAGGACAGGGCGCACAGATACGCAGTATTTT.

The gene calls are TRBV5-1 and TRBJ2-7; perhaps TRBD2 as D (5 bases). The CDR3 contains 14 residues. Trimming shortened V by 2 bases and J by 5 bases, and 14 bases separated the two germline ends. The germline V gene has CDR1 SGHRS and CDR2 YFSETQ. CDR3 loop: CASSLRIEGHEQYF. The CDR3 nucleotides read TGCGCCAGCAGCTTAAGAATCGAGGGCCACGAGCAGTACTTC.

The chain joins TRBV27 to TRBJ2-1, with a tentative D call TRBD1 (6 bases). The CDR3 has 13 residues. Germline V gene lookup returns CDR1 MNHEY and CDR2 SMNVEV (reference sequence). With 5 bases removed from V and 10 bases from J, the gap between germline ends came to 15 bases. The CDR3 region has the DNA TGTGCCAGCAGTATGACAGGTTTCGGAGAGCAGTTCTTC. Residues: CASSMTGFGEQFF.

This chain uses TRBV29-1 with TRBJ1-2; D uncertain. The CDR3 spans 13 residues. Per germline, CDR1 SQVTM and CDR2 ANQGSEA. Trimming stripped 7 bases from V and 0 bases from J, with 12 bases between. The CDR3 region has the DNA TGCAGCGCTTCGACCACCTCTAACTATGGCTACACCTTC. As protein: CSASTTSNYGYTF.

This clonotype was seen only a few times. The chain employs TRBV9 and TRBJ1-4, with D perhaps TRBD1 (6 bases). This CDR3 comprises 15 residues. Trimming removed 0 bases at V and 0 bases at J, with 6 bases between. The germline V gene has CDR1 SGDLS and CDR2 YYNGEE. The CDR3 DNA sequence: TGTGCCAGCAGCGTAGGACAGGCAACTAATGAAAAACTGTTTTTT. Amino acids: CASSVGQATNEKLFF.

This clonotype occurred a few times. V and J are TRBV7-3 and TRBJ2-5, with D uncertain. This CDR3 is 13 amino acids long. Trimming removed 6 bases from V and 5 bases from J, with 13 bases in between. Germline CDR1 SGHTA, CDR2 FQGTGA. The CDR3 reads CASSLGFGETQYF. CDR3 DNA: TGTGCCAGCAGTTTGGGCTTTGGGGAGACCCAGTACTTC.

This chain links TRBV20-1 with TRBJ2-7; D is perhaps TRBD1 (6 bases). The CDR3 totals 12 residues. Trimming shortened V by 6 bases and J by 5 bases, and 14 bases separated the two germline ends. Germline CDR1 is DFQATT and CDR2 is SNEGSKA (reference sequence). The DNA of the CDR3 is TGCAGTGCCTACAGGGATACCCACGAGCAGTACTTC. Protein: CSAYRDTHEQYF.